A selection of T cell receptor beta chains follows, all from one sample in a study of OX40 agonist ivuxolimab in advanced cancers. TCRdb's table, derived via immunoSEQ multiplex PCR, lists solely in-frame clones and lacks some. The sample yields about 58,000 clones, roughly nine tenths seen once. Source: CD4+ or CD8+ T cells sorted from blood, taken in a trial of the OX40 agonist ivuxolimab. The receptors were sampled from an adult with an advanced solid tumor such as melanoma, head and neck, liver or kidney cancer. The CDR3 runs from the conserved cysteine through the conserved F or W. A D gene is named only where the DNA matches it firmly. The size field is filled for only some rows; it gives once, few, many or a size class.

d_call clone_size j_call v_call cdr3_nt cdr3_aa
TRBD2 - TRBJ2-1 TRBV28 TGTGCCAGCAGTTTATGGACTAGCGGAGAGCAGTTCTTC CASSLWTSGEQFF
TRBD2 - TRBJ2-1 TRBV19 TGTGCCAGTAGTACCCTAGCGGGAATTTCCTACAATGAGCAGTTCTTC CASSTLAGISYNEQFF
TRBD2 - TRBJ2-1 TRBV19 TGTGCCAGTAGTATAGATGAGGGAGGGCCATACAATGAGCAGTTCTTC CASSIDEGGPYNEQFF
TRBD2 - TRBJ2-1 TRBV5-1 TGCGCCAGCAGCTCCTCCCGGACTAGCGGGATTCGTGAGCAGTTCTTC CASSSSRTSGIREQFF
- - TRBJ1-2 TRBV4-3 TGCGCCAGCAGCCTTGCCGGGATTAACTATGGCTACACCTTC CASSLAGINYGYTF
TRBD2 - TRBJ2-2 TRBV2 TGTGCCAGCACGTTTAGCGGGAGTGAGTACACCGGGGAGCTGTTTTTT CASTFSGSEYTGELFF
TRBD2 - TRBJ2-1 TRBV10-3 TGTGCCATCAGTGAGTCCCCGGGAGGGAGTATGAACAATGAGCAGTTCTTC CAISESPGGSMNNEQFF
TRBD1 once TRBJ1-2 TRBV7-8 TGTGCCAGCAGCCCATACCGGGACAGCTATGGCTACACCTTC CASSPYRDSYGYTF
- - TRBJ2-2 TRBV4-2 TGTGCCAGCAGCCAAGATGGTCCGAACACCGGGGAGCTGTTTTTT CASSQDGPNTGELFF
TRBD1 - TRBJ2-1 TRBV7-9 TGTGCCAGCAGCTCGCCGGGACAGGGAAACAATGAGCAGTTCTTC CASSSPGQGNNEQFF
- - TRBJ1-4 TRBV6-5 TGTGCCAGCAGTTTAATCGGGGCTAATGAAAAACTGTTTTTT CASSLIGANEKLFF
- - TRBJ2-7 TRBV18 TGTGCCAGCTCACCACGAGAGAGCGGGGAGCAGTACTTC CASSPRESGEQYF
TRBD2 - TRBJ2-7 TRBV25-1 TGTGCCAGCAGTGGTAGCGGGAACTACGAGCAGTACTTC CASSGSGNYEQYF
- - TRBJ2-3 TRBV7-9 TGTGCCAGCAGCTCCGGACAGACAGATACGCAGTATTTT CASSSGQTDTQYF
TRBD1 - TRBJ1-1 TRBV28 TGTGCCAGCAGTTCGCGACAGGGGGCGGGTACTGAAGCTTTCTTT CASSSRQGAGTEAFF